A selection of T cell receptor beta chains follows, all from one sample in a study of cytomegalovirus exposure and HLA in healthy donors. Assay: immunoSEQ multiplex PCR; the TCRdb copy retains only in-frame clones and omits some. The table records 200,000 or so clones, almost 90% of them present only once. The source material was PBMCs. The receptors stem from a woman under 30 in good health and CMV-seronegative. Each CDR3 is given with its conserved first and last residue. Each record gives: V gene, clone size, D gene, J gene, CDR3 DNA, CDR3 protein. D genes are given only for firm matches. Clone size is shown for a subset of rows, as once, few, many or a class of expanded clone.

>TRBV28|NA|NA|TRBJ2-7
TGTGCCAGCAGTGCGACAGCCTACGAGCAGTACTTC
CASSATAYEQYF
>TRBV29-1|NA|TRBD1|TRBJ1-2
TGCAGCGCCGCGCCGGACAGGAACTATGGCTACACCTTC
CSAAPDRNYGYTF
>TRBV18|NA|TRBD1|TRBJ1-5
TGTGCCAGCTCACCCGACAGGGGTAACGATCAGCCCCAGCATTTT
CASSPDRGNDQPQHF
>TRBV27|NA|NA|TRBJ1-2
TGTGCCAGCAGTATACAGGGAGGGCATCCCTATGGCTACACCTTC
CASSIQGGHPYGYTF
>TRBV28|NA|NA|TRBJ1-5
TGTGCCAGCAGTCAGACCCAGGGAATAGGTCAGCCCCAGCATTTT
CASSQTQGIGQPQHF
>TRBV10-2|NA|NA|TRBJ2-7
TGCGCCAGCAGTGAACTTGGTTTCGAGCAGTACTTC
CASSELGFEQYF
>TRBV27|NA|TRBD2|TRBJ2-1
TGTGCCAGCAGTTCGCCGACTAGCGGGAGGGCCGGGAGCTCCTACAATGAGCAGTTCTTC
CASSSPTSGRAGSSYNEQFF
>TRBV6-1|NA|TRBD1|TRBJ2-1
TGTGCCAGCAGTGACCCCAGGGGGTTATCCTACAATGAGCAGTTCTTC
CASSDPRGLSYNEQFF
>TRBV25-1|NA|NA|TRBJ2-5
TGTGCCAGCAGTGACGGACTCCAAGAGACCCAGTACTTC
CASSDGLQETQYF
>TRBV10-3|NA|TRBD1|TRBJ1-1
TGTGCCATCTCAGCAGGGACAGGGGATGTGGCTTTCTTT
CAISAGTGDVAFF
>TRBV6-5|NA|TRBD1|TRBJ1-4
TGTGCCAGCGGGGACAGGTGGACTAATGAAAAACTGTTTTTT
CASGDRWTNEKLFF
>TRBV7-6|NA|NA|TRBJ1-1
TGTGCCAGCAGCTCCGAGGAGGGGACGGAAGCTTTCTTT
CASSSEEGTEAFF
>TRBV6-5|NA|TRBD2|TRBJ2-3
TGTGCCAGCAGCCGACTAGCGGGAACGTATTCTACGCAGTATTTT
CASSRLAGTYSTQYF
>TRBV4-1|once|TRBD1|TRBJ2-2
TGCGCCAGCAGCCTCTCGCAGGGGGCGCAAGATGGGGAGCTGTTTTTT
CASSLSQGAQDGELFF
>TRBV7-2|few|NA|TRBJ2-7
TGTGCCAGCAGCCCCCCTAGCTACGAGCAGTACTTC
CASSPPSYEQYF
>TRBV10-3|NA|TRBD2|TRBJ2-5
TGTGCCATCAGTGGACGCGGGAGGTCCGGGGAGACCCAGTACTTC
CAISGRGRSGETQYF
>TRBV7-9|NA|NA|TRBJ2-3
TGTGCCAGCAGCGGCCGGGTCGTGTCTGGCACAGATACGCAGTATTTT
CASSGRVVSGTDTQYF
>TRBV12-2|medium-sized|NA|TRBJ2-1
TGTGCAAGTCGACGACGGGGAGCTTCAGGGGGAGGTGAGCAGTTCTTC
CASRRRGASGGGEQFF
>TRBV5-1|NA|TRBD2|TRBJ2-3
TGCGCCAGCAGCGGCCGGACTAGCGGGACGAGCACAGATACGCAGTATTTT
CASSGRTSGTSTDTQYF
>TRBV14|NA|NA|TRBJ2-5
TGTGCCAGCAGCCAAGACACCCGTCGGCAAGAGACCCAGTACTTC
CASSQDTRRQETQYF
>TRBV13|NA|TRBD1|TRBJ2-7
TGTGCCAGCAGCTCTTCCGGGACAGGGAACGAGCAGTACTTC
CASSSSGTGNEQYF
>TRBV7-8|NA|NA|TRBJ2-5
TGTGCCAGCAGCCCGACTAGAGGAGAGACCCAGTACTTC
CASSPTRGETQYF
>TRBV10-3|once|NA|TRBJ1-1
TGTGCCATCAGTGAGTCGCTATCAACGAACACTGAAGCTTTCTTT
CAISESLSTNTEAFF
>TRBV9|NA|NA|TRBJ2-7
TGTGCCAGCAGCGTAGAACAAGGGGGGGGGCAGTACTTC
CASSVEQGGGQYF
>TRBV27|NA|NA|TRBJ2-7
TGTGCCAGCAGAGATACAGGGTTACCCTACGAGCAGTACTTC
CASRDTGLPYEQYF
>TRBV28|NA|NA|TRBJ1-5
TGTGCCAGCTCGGGGTGGTCTGGTACTCAGCCCCAGCATTTT
CASSGWSGTQPQHF
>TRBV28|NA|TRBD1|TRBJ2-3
TGTGCCAGCAGTCCGGACAGGGCTACAGATACGCAGTATTTT
CASSPDRATDTQYF
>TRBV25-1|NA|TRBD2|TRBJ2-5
TGTGCCAGCAGTGAAAGGGCTAGCGGGAGGGCCACAGAGACCCAGTACTTC
CASSERASGRATETQYF
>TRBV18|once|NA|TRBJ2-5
TGTGCCAGCTCACCACCGAAGGTACAGGGTGTTAAAGAGACCCAGTACTTC
CASSPPKVQGVKETQYF
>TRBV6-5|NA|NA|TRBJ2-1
TGTGCCGTCTCGTCGACTAGGTCTGAGCAGTTCTTC
CAVSSTRSEQFF
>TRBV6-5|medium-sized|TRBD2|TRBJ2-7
TGTGCCAGCAGTTACTCGAGCGGGAGCTCCTACGAGCAGTACTTC
CASSYSSGSSYEQYF
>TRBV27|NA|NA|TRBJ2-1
TGTGCCAGCAGTTTCGGGAGCTCCTACAATGAGCAGTTCTTC
CASSFGSSYNEQFF
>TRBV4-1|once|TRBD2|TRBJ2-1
TGCGCCAGCAGCCAACCCCAGCGGGACCTAAAAAATGAGCAGTTCTTC
CASSQPQRDLKNEQFF
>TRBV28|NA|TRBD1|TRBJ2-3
TGTGCCAGCAGTCCGGGACAGGGGATCACAGATACGCAGTATTTT
CASSPGQGITDTQYF
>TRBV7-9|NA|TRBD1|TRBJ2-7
TGTGCCAGCAGCTCGACAGGGATGTCCTACGAGCAGTACTTC
CASSSTGMSYEQYF
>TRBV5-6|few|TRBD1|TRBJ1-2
TGTGCCAGCAGCTTGGGAACAGGGGGCTATGGCTACACCTTC
CASSLGTGGYGYTF
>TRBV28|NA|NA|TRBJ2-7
TGTGCCAGCGGAGGGCAGATCTACGAGCAGTACTTC
CASGGQIYEQYF
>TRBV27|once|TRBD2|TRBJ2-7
TGTGCCAGCAGTTCCAAGCGGGAGTTCTCCTACGAGCAGTACTTC
CASSSKREFSYEQYF
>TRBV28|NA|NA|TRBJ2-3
TGTGCCAGCAGTTTCCCCCTTTCCTCCGCGCAGTATTTT
CASSFPLSSAQYF
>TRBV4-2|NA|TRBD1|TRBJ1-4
TGTGCCAGCAGCCAAGATCCCGACAGGGCAGATAGGGAAAAACTGTTTTTT
CASSQDPDRADREKLFF
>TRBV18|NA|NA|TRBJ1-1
TGTGCCAGCTCACCACTTCCCCGGGAAGCTTTCTTT
CASSPLPREAFF
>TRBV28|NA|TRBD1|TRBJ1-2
TGTGCCAGCAGTCCATTGACAGGGGCCAACTATGGCTACACCTTC
CASSPLTGANYGYTF
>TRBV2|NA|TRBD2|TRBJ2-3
TGTGCCAGCAGTGGACAAGGACTAGCGGAAACAAATACGCAGTATTTT
CASSGQGLAETNTQYF
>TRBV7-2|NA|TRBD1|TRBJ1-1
TGTGCCAGCAGCTTCCCCGGGACAGGAGGGGCTTTCTTT
CASSFPGTGGAFF
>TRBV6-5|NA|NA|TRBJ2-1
TGTGCCAGCAGTTCTACGCCTCGGGAGAATGAGCAGTTCTTC
CASSSTPRENEQFF
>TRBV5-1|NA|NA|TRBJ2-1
TGCGCCAGCAGCGCGACTAGTTATGTTCCTGAGCAGTTCTTC
CASSATSYVPEQFF
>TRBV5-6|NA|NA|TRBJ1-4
TGTGCCAGCAGCTCTCTGGCACAGCTCAATGAAAAACTGTTTTTT
CASSSLAQLNEKLFF
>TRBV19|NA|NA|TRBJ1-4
TGTGCCAGTCGGACAAGTTGGAGAATTAATGAAAAACTGTTTTTT
CASRTSWRINEKLFF
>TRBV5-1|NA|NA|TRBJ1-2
TGCGCCAGCAGCTTGAGTCGGGGATGGGTACACTATGGCTACACCTTC
CASSLSRGWVHYGYTF
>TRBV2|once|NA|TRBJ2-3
TGTGCCAGCAAAAGCGACAGCTCACAGAATACGCAGTATTTT
CASKSDSSQNTQYF
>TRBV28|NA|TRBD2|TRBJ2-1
TGTGCCAGCAGTCCAACAAAGGGACAGGGGACTAGCGGGAGGAAGTTCTACAATGAGCAGTTCTTC
CASSPTKGQGTSGRKFYNEQFF
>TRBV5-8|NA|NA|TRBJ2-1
TGTGCCAGCAGCTTCTTCGAGGGAGCTAAAAGCTCCTACAATGAGCAGTTCTTC
CASSFFEGAKSSYNEQFF
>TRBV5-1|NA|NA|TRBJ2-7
TGCGCCAGCAGCTTGAGGCAGGAGGCGGGCGAGCAGTACTTC
CASSLRQEAGEQYF